The 24 T cell receptor beta chains below all came from one sample that was sequenced in a study of T cells after yellow fever vaccination. TCRdb re-called the 5' RACE reads with MiXCR, one entry per CDR3 protein. The profile shows 300,000 to 400,000 distinct CDR3 sequences, about 6% of them singletons. Sequencing used PBMCs, obtained 5 days after the yellow fever booster vaccination. All receptors come from a man in his thirties or forties who received the YFV17D yellow fever vaccine.

This clonotype came up a few times. The rearrangement links TRBV7-4 to TRBJ1-4; TRBD1 agrees at 8 bases. From germline, CDR1 is SGHVT and CDR2 SQSDAQ. The CDR3 extends over 19 amino acids. V shed 5 bases and J 2 bases; nucleotides not matched to a gene: 16. This chain's CDR3 is CASSPVDGTGPRTNEKLFF. The DNA of the CDR3 is TGTGCCAGCAGCCCCGTGGATGGGACAGGTCCAAGGACTAATGAAAAACTGTTTTTT.

This clonotype came up a few times. V gene TRBV7-6 combines with J gene TRBJ2-3; D gene unclear. The CDR3 length is 12 residues. V lost 5 bases and J lost 7, with 10 bases in between. Germline V CDR1 and CDR2: SGHVS, FNYEAQ. CDR3: CASSGTPNTQYF. The CDR3 DNA follows: TGTGCCAGCAGCGGAACTCCTAATACGCAGTATTTT.

This clonotype was detected only a few times. The V call is TRBV20-1, the J call TRBJ2-7; D gene ambiguous. The CDR3 has 14 residues. Looked up from germline, CDR1 is DFQATT and CDR2 is SNEGSKA (reference sequence). V dropped 4 bases and J dropped 2 bases, with 15 bases sitting between them. This CDR3 is CSANPTGPTYEQYF. CDR3 bases: TGCAGTGCTAATCCCACCGGGCCAACCTACGAGCAGTACTTC.

This clonotype was observed at least ten times. The genes are TRBV28 and TRBJ2-5, with D perhaps matching TRBD1 (5 bases). This CDR3 has 12 residues. In germline, CDR1 is MDHEN, CDR2 SYDVKM. Deletions cut 6 bases from V and 5 bases from J, with 10 bases between. The CDR3 loop is CASRAGMETQYF. The CDR3 nucleotides are TGTGCCAGCAGGGCAGGGATGGAGACCCAGTACTTC.

In this sample, this clonotype turned up many times. The V call is TRBV5-1, the J call TRBJ2-1; TRBD1 is a possible D gene (6 bases). The germline V gene encodes CDR1 SGHRS and CDR2 YFSETQ. The CDR3 covers 17 residues. V gave up 1 base and J gave up 8 bases, with 22 bases separating them. The CDR3 loop is CASSLTGSGGRFDEQFF. In DNA form, the CDR3 reads TGCGCCAGCAGCTTGACAGGGAGTGGGGGTCGATTCGATGAGCAGTTCTTC.

The chain joins TRBV18 to TRBJ2-7; 9 bases agree with TRBD1. Germline loops: CDR1 KGHSH, CDR2 LQKENI. Trimming removed 5 bases from V and 3 bases from J; junction bases left unmatched: 8. This CDR3 is 15 amino acids long. The CDR3 here is CASSAQGASLYEQYF. The DNA for the CDR3 is TGTGCCAGCTCAGCACAGGGGGCGAGTCTCTACGAGCAGTACTTC.

This clonotype has a handful of counts. CDR3 loop: CASSFPVGMRKDTQYF. CDR3 sequence (DNA): TGTGCCAGCAGTTTTCCCGTAGGGATGCGGAAGGATACGCAGTATTTT. The genes are TRBV28 and TRBJ2-3; D not certain. This CDR3 has 16 amino acids. Trimming shortened V by 3 bases and J by 6 bases, and 19 bases separated the two germline ends. The germline CDR1 and CDR2 sequences are MDHEN and SYDVKM.

This clonotype was counted ten times or more. The rearrangement links TRBV7-2 to TRBJ2-5; D gene unclear. The germline V gene encodes CDR1 SGHTA and CDR2 FQGNSA. This CDR3 contains 14 residues. V shed 6 bases and J shed 2 bases, with 13 bases lying between them. CDR3 loop: CASRFQGGQETQYF. CDR3 nucleotide sequence: TGTGCCAGCAGATTTCAAGGCGGACAAGAGACCCAGTACTTC. Full variable domain (missing parts from reference TRBV7-2 and TRBJ2-5): GAGVSQSPSNKVTEKGKDVELRCDPISGHTALYWYRQSLGQGLEFLIYFQGNSAPDKSGLPSDRFSAERTGGSVSTLTIQRTQQEDSAVYLCASRFQGGQETQYFGPGTRLLVL.

This clonotype was seen only a few times. This chain uses TRBV7-9 with TRBJ2-3, with D uncertain. The germline CDR1 and CDR2 sequences are SEHNR and FQNEAQ (reference sequence). Trimming shortened V by 5 bases and J by 5 bases, and 11 bases separated the two germline ends. The CDR3 totals 13 residues. The CDR3, as DNA: TGTGCCAGCAGCAAAGCCCTAATAGATACGCAGTATTTT. It codes for CASSKALIDTQYF.

This clonotype was recorded at least ten times. The genes are TRBV7-2 and TRBJ2-5; 11 bases match TRBD2. The CDR3 sequence is 15 residues long. The J segment lost 4 bases and the V segment lost 1 base, leaving 2 bases of the junction unmatched. Germline V gene lookup returns CDR1 SGHTA and CDR2 FQGNSA. CDR3 nucleotides: TGTGCCAGCAGCTTAGTAGCGGGAGGGCCAGAGACCCAGTACTTC. Amino acid sequence: CASSLVAGGPETQYF.

This clonotype was detected only a few times. CDR3 bases: TGCAGTGCTTCTACTCAGCCCCAGCATTTT. It translates to CSASTQPQHF. The rearrangement joins TRBV20-1 to TRBJ1-5; D not certain. The CDR3 covers 10 residues. Germline V gene data show CDR1 as DFQATT and CDR2 as SNEGSKA (reference sequence). The V and J ends lost 5 bases and 6 bases respectively, with 5 bases between them.

This clonotype was detected only a few times. One junction end does not reproduce the germline sequence, and a read error may be involved. The V call is TRBV18, the J call TRBJ2-1; D is ambiguous. The CDR3 totals 14 residues. CDR1 KGHSH and CDR2 LQKENI come from the germline V gene. The CDR3 is CASSPPTGHNEQFF. Written as DNA, the CDR3 is TGTGCCAGCTCACCACCGACTGGGCACAATGAACAGTTCTTC.

This clonotype was recorded a few times. CDR3 coding DNA: TGTGCCACCCGGGGACCGGGATTAGAGTTCGAGCAGTACTTC. Its translation is CATRGPGLEFEQYF. The genes are TRBV7-9 and TRBJ2-7, with D perhaps matching TRBD1 or TRBD2 (5 bases each). The CDR3 sequence is 14 residues long. V lost 10 bases and J lost 6, with 22 bases in between. CDR1 is SEHNR and CDR2 is FQNEAQ in the germline V gene (reference sequence).

This clonotype was seen ten or more times. The chain employs TRBV29-1 and TRBJ2-2, with TRBD2 matching 12 bases. The CDR3 is 13 amino acids. Per germline, CDR1 SQVTM and CDR2 ANQGSEA. V was pared by 6 bases and J by 8 bases, with 4 bases of the junction left unmatched. The CDR3 DNA reads as TGCAGCGTCGGACTAGCGGGACTGGGGGAGCTGTTTTTT. It is translated as CSVGLAGLGELFF.

This clonotype came up a few times. This sequence joins TRBV20-1 and TRBJ2-1; 9 bases map to TRBD1. The CDR3 has 13 residues. Germline V CDR1 and CDR2: DFQATT, SNEGSKA (reference sequence). The CDR3 is CRAGTGSYNEQFF. In nucleotides, the CDR3 is TGCAGGGCCGGGACAGGGTCCTACAATGAGCAGTTCTTC.

The table lists this clonotype with many counts. V gene TRBV5-1 combines with J gene TRBJ2-2; TRBD1 matches 10 bases. CDR1 SGHRS and CDR2 YFSETQ come from the germline V gene. This CDR3 has 19 residues. V trimming: 4 bases; J trimming: 7 bases; junction bases outside the gene matches: 19. CDR3 sequence reads: CASSPWTGGSDQNVGELFF. For the CDR3, the DNA is TGCGCCAGCAGCCCCTGGACAGGGGGAAGCGATCAAAACGTCGGGGAGCTGTTTTTT.

The chain combines TRBV27 with TRBJ2-7; D perhaps matches TRBD2 (6 bases). Germline V gene data show CDR1 as MNHEY and CDR2 as SMNVEV (reference sequence). Trimming cost V 0 bases and J 3 bases, with 18 bases left between them. The CDR3 runs 17 residues. This CDR3 reads CASSLSMGSGGFYEQYF. The CDR3 nucleotides read TGTGCCAGCAGTTTATCGATGGGTAGCGGAGGCTTCTACGAGCAGTACTTC.

This clonotype occurred many times. V is TRBV14 and J is TRBJ2-1, with D possibly TRBD1 on 6 matching bases. Trimming removed 3 bases from V and 0 bases from J, with 12 bases in between. CDR1 and CDR2 (germline): SGHDN, FVKESK. This CDR3 spans 16 amino acids. As DNA, the CDR3 is TGTGCCAGCAGCCACCTCAGGGGAACCTCCTACAATGAGCAGTTCTTC. Its translation is CASSHLRGTSYNEQFF.

This rearrangement joins TRBV29-1 to TRBJ1-2; 7 bases are shared with TRBD1. Germline-derived CDR1 and CDR2 are SQVTM and ANQGSEA. V shed 7 bases, J shed 4 bases, and the junction held 12 bases outside the gene matches. The CDR3 is 14 amino acids. In DNA form, the CDR3 reads TGCAGCGCTCTACAGGGGCCGTTTACCTATGGCTACACCTTC. Encoded protein: CSALQGPFTYGYTF.

The chain has TRBV29-1 and TRBJ2-1; possibly TRBD1 for D (7 bases). Germline values: CDR1 SQVTM, CDR2 ANQGSEA. The CDR3 contains 14 residues. V lost 7 bases and J lost 4, with 17 bases in between. CDR3 amino acids: CSASSTGRYNEQFF. DNA for the CDR3: TGCAGCGCTAGTTCGACAGGGAGGTACAATGAGCAGTTCTTC.

Ten or more counts support this clonotype. V gene TRBV7-2 combines with J gene TRBJ2-3; tentatively, D is TRBD2 (5 bases). The CDR3 runs to 12 residues. Germline values: CDR1 SGHTA, CDR2 FQGNSA. Trimming cost V 2 bases and J 6 bases, with 6 bases left between them. CDR3 loop: CASSLRRDTQYF. The CDR3 region has the DNA TGTGCCAGCAGCTTACGGAGGGATACGCAGTATTTT.

This clonotype was seen more than once but under ten times. V gene TRBV5-6 combines with J gene TRBJ1-6, with D unresolved. The CDR3 covers 15 residues. From germline, CDR1 is SGHDT and CDR2 YYEEEE. V was cut by 1 base and J by 9 bases, with 14 bases left in between. This CDR3 reads CASSLLTRRGSPLHF. CDR3 bases: TGTGCCAGCAGCTTGCTGACTCGCCGGGGTTCACCCCTCCACTTT.

This clonotype was recorded a few times. The CDR3 is CASSPHGGNTGELFF. The CDR3 DNA is TGCGCCAGCAGCCCACATGGGGGGAACACCGGGGAGCTGTTTTTT. The chain is built from TRBV5-1 and TRBJ2-2, with D possibly called TRBD1 or TRBD2 (5 bases each). The ends were cut back, 4 bases at V and 1 base at J, with 11 bases in the middle. The germline V gene has CDR1 SGHRS and CDR2 YFSETQ. The CDR3 totals 15 residues.

The sample holds many counts of this clonotype. V is TRBV20-1 and J is TRBJ1-3; D call uncertain. The CDR3 sequence is 14 residues long. Per germline, CDR1 DFQATT and CDR2 SNEGSKA (reference sequence). With 1 base removed from V and 2 bases from J, the gap between germline ends came to 9 bases. As DNA, the CDR3 is TGCAGTGCTAGAGTGGGCAGCGCTGGAAACACCATATATTTT. Protein: CSARVGSAGNTIYF.